This is a list of T cell receptor beta chains from one sample in a study of early T cells in non-severe SARS-CoV-2 infection. TCRdb ran MiXCR on the 5' RACE reads and lists one entry per CDR3 protein. The data contain approximately 79,000 distinct CDR3 sequences, about 13% of them singletons. Sequenced sample: whole blood. The origin of the receptors is an adult who was a healthcare worker with PCR-confirmed SARS-CoV-2 infection or an uninfected control (not recorded which). Each CDR3 is given without its conserved first and last residue. Fields, in order: V gene, J gene, CDR3 protein.

TRBV7-9	TRBJ2-3	ASLTDSTDTQY
TRBV4-1	TRBJ2-7	ASSQDPGVFYEQY
TRBV20-1	TRBJ1-3	SARDPRPGGSQRRSGNTIY
TRBV20-1	TRBJ1-3	SALRDSSGNTIY
TRBV7-2	TRBJ2-7	ASSPRRDEQY
TRBV3-1	TRBJ2-7	ASSVGGMSLYEQY
TRBV6-5	TRBJ1-1	ASIKDRGSTEAF
TRBV28	TRBJ1-4	ASSSTGINEKLF
TRBV20-1	TRBJ2-7	SARDIAGDSYEQY
TRBV9	TRBJ2-2	ASSLIGLADTGELF
TRBV2	TRBJ2-7	ASRELAGAEQY
TRBV7-9	TRBJ2-3	ASSPKIRETDTQY
TRBV5-6	TRBJ1-1	ASSLGLVRMNTEAF
TRBV2	TRBJ1-1	AAIPGQGGTEAF
TRBV2	TRBJ1-1	ASSEALRVGGTEAF
TRBV2	TRBJ1-4	ASSEKTGVNEKLF
TRBV12-3/TRBV12-4	TRBJ2-5	ASSRSWTNQETQY
TRBV4-2	TRBJ2-3	ASSQESTTQY
TRBV29-1	TRBJ2-7	SVAGTGNSYEQY
TRBV5-4	TRBJ2-7	ASSAKEDPGEQY
TRBV29-1	TRBJ2-7	SYLGQGYEQY
TRBV11-2	TRBJ2-1	ASSLTHHNEQF
TRBV7-2	TRBJ2-1	ASSTPGLAGGSSYNEQF
TRBV20-1	TRBJ1-1	SARDRTDTEAF
TRBV10-3	TRBJ2-7	AISESQGGPYEQY
TRBV11-2	TRBJ2-3	ASSSRGVKEDTQY
TRBV7-7	TRBJ1-4	ASSLRVNEKLF
TRBV7-9	TRBJ1-5	ASSLRGGDYSNQPQH